The 7 T cell receptor beta chains in this list originate from one sample, sequenced in a study of blood T cell repertoires in COVID-19. Assay used: immunoSEQ multiplex PCR; TCRdb lists only in-frame clones, some missing. The sample yields about 130,000 clones, roughly 91% seen once. Sequenced material: peripheral blood. The origin of the receptors is a man aged 60 to 69 with COVID-19, enrolled during active disease.

The chain joins TRBV13 to TRBJ1-2; TRBD1 might be the D (5 bases). Trimming cost V 5 bases and J 1 base, with 11 bases left between them. Germline CDR1 and CDR2: PRHDT and FYEKMQ (reference sequence). The CDR3 totals 14 residues. CDR3 amino acids: CASSPRQNNYGYTF. Written as DNA, the CDR3 is TGTGCCAGCAGCCCGCGACAGAATAACTATGGCTACACCTTC.

The rearrangement links TRBV5-1 to TRBJ2-3; tentative D call: TRBD1 (5 bases). Germline V gene data show CDR1 as SGHRS and CDR2 as YFSETQ. This CDR3 has 15 residues. V lost 0 bases to trimming and J lost 2 bases, with 10 bases between them. CDR3 sequence: CASSLEDSDTDTQYF. The CDR3 bases are TGCGCCAGCAGCTTGGAAGACAGCGACACAGATACGCAGTATTTT. The variable domain in full, completed from reference TRBV5-1 and TRBJ2-3, reads KAGVTQTPRYLIKTRGQQVTLSCSPISGHRSVSWYQQTPGQGLQFLFEYFSETQRNKGNFPGRFSGRQFSNSRSEMNVSTLELGDSALYLCASSLEDSDTDTQYFGPGTRLTVL.

The genes are TRBV10-3 and TRBJ1-3; TRBD1 agrees at 10 bases. Germline CDR1 reads ENHRY; CDR2 reads SYGVKD. The V segment lost 6 bases and the J segment 0 bases; nucleotides outside the gene matches: 5. The CDR3 extends over 16 amino acids. The CDR3 DNA reads TGTGCCATCAGGCGGGGACAGGGGACCTCTGGAAACACCATATATTTT. It is translated as CAIRRGQGTSGNTIYF.

The V call is TRBV6-1, the J call TRBJ2-3, with 7 bases aligning to TRBD2. The J segment lost 2 bases and the V segment lost 0 bases, leaving 5 bases of the junction unmatched. The germline V gene has CDR1 MNHNS and CDR2 SASEGT. This CDR3 has 16 residues. CDR3 loop: CASSEAGGGTTDTQYF. As DNA, the CDR3 is TGTGCCAGCAGTGAAGCAGGCGGGGGAACCACAGATACGCAGTATTTT.

This clone was recorded once. The V gene is TRBV5-1, the J gene TRBJ2-7; possibly TRBD1 for D (5 bases). This CDR3 has 14 amino acids. Between the trimmed V and J ends, which lost 3 bases and 0 bases, there was a span of 10 bases. The germline gives CDR1 SGHRS, CDR2 YFSETQ. CDR3 nucleotides: TGCGCCAGCAGCTCCGACAGCCTCTCCTACGAGCAGTACTTC. It yields the protein CASSSDSLSYEQYF.

The chain recombines TRBV28 with TRBJ1-5; D perhaps matches TRBD1 (5 bases). CDR1 MDHEN and CDR2 SYDVKM come from the germline V gene. V was cut by 5 bases and J by 10 bases, with 18 bases left in between. This CDR3 comprises 14 residues. The CDR3 region is CASSEDDSISPQHF. Written as DNA, the CDR3 is TGTGCCAGCAGTGAAGACGACAGCATAAGTCCCCAGCATTTT. Using reference TRBV28 and TRBJ1-5 for the parts outside the CDR3, the full variable domain is DVKVTQSSRYLVKRTGEKVFLECVQDMDHENMFWYRQDPGLGLRLIYFSYDVKMKEKGDIPEGYSVSREKKERFSLILESASTNQTSMYLCASSEDDSISPQHFGDGTRLSIL.

This clone was detected once. This sequence joins TRBV19 and TRBJ1-5; possibly TRBD1 for D (5 bases). The germline V gene encodes CDR1 LNHDA and CDR2 SQIVND (reference sequence). The CDR3 sequence is 14 residues long. The V gene lost 9 bases and the J gene lost 1 base, with 13 bases spanning the gap. Here the CDR3 DNA reads TGTGCCAGCCGTAAGGGGCTCAGCAATCAGCCCCAGCATTTT. It translates to CASRKGLSNQPQHF. Variable domain in full (rest from reference TRBV19 and TRBJ1-5): DGGITQSPKYLFRKEGQNVTLSCEQNLNHDAMYWYRQDPGQGLRLIYYSQIVNDFQKGDIAEGYSVSREKKESFPLTVTSAQKNPTAFYLCASRKGLSNQPQHFGDGTRLSIL.